This record covers a single T cell receptor beta chain. Antigen: not known. This sample stems from a study of T cell responses to AZD1222 COVID-19 vaccine. Study-wide findings and caveats: Spike-specific TCR breadth and depth grew following two AZD1222 doses. Across spike, vaccine-associated CD4 TCRs were found, dominant at 160-218 and 743-854.

Germline V gene data show CDR1 as SGDLS and CDR2 as YYNGEE. With 0 bases removed from V and 3 bases from J, the gap between germline ends came to 15 bases. The CDR3 loop spans 16 amino acids. TCRdb keeps only in-frame clones here, not all; method: immunoSEQ multiplex PCR. This table holds 90,000 to 150,000 clones, 80% to 90% found once. The rearrangement uses TRBV9 and TRBJ1-1; D unclear. The specimen comprised peripheral blood, sampled on day 0 of AZD1222 vaccination. The source of this sequence is an adult in good health. The CDR3 coding sequence is TGTGCCAGCAGCGTAGCTCCGGTCGGGCGGGACACTGAAGCTTTCTTT. This gives the protein CASSVAPVGRDTEAFF.